This T cell receptor beta chain was sequenced during a study of metastatic and nonmetastatic thyroid tumors. Study information: Repertoires from malignant and benign thyroid patients were compared across blood and tumor or nodule tissue. Study results and limitations: It was reported that TCR beta diversity was significantly higher in malignant thyroid tumors than benign nodules, in blood and tumor.

Ahead of thyroid surgery, no patient had received treatment of any kind. Original processing methods: A classifier of distant metastasis in papillary thyroid cancer was built from CDR3 differences (across clinicopathological groups). TCRdb recomputed clones from the PCR reads via MiXCR. V and J calls and clone size were set by TCRdb, not the authors. The sample has tens of thousands of clones, roughly 16% seen once. CDR3 length: 15 amino acids. V lost 6 bases and J lost 8; bases outside the gene matches: 7. There are a few counts of this clone. The antigen remains unidentified. The sequenced sample was blood. This chain uses TRBV12-3 or TRBV12-4 with TRBJ2-3; 14 bases agree with TRBD2. The clonotype comes from a male donor with papillary thyroid cancer or a benign thyroid nodule (not recorded which). Some clones in this sample may be carry-over from other donors' samples. The CDR3 loop reads CASSLTSGRAGTQYF. In DNA form, the CDR3 reads TGTGCCAGCAGCCTGACTAGCGGGAGGGCGGGTACGCAGTATTTT.